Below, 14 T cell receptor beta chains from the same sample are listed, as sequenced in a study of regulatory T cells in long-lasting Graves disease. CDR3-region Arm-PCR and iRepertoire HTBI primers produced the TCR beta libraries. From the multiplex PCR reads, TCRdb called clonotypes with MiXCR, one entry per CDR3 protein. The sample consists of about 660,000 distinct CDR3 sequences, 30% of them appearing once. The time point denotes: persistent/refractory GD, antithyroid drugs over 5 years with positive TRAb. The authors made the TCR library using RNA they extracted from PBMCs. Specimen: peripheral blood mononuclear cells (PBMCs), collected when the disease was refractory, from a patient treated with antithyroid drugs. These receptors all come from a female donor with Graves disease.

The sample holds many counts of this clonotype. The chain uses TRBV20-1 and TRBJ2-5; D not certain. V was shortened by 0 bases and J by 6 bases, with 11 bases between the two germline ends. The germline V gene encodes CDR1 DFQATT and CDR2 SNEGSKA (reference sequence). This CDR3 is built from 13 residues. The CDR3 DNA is TGCAGTGCTAGAGACTCAGTAATGAAGACCCAGTACTTC. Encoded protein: CSARDSVMKTQYF.

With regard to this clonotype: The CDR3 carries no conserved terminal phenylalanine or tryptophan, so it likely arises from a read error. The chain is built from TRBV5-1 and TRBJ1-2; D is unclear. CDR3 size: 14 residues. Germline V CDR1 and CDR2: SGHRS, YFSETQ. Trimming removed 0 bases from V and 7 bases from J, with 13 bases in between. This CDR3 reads CASSLGAGGSGYTL. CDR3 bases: TGCGCCAGCAGCTTGGGGGCAGGCGGGAGTGGCTACACCCTC.

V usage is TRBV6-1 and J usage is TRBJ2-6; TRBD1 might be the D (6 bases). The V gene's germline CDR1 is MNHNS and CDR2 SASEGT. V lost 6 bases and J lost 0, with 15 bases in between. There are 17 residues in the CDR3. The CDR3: CASRNRDISSGANVLTF. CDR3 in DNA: TGTGCCAGCAGAAATCGGGACATCAGCTCTGGGGCCAACGTCCTGACTTTC.

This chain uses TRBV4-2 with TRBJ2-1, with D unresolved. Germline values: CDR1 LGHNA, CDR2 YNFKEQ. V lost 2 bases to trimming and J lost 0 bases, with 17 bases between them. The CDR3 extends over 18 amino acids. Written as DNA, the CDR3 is TGTGCCAGCAGCCAAAAGGTGGCAGGCCCCGGCTCCTACAATGAGCAGTTCTTC. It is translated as CASSQKVAGPGSYNEQFF.

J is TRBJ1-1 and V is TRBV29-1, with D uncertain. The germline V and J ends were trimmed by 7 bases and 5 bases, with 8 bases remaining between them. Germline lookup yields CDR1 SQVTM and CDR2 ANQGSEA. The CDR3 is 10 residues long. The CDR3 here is CSATETEAFF. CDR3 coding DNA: TGCAGCGCTACCGAGACTGAAGCTTTCTTT.

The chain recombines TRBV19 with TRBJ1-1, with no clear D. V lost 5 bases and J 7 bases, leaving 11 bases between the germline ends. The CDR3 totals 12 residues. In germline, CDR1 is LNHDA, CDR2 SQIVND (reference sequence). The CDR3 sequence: CASSFIGLEAFF. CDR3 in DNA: TGTGCCAGTAGTTTTATCGGCCTTGAAGCTTTCTTT.

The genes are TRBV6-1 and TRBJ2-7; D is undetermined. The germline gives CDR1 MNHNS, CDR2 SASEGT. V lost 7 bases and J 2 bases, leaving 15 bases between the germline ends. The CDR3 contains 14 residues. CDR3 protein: CASNCKIGPYEQYF. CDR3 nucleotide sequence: TGTGCCAGCAACTGCAAAATTGGTCCCTACGAGCAGTACTTC.

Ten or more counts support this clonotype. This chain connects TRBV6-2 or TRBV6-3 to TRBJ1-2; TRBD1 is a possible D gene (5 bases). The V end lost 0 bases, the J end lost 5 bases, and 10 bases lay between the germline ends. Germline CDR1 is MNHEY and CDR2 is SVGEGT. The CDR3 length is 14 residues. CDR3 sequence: CASSYSGTEYGYTF. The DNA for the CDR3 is TGTGCCAGCAGTTACTCAGGGACGGAATATGGCTACACCTTC.

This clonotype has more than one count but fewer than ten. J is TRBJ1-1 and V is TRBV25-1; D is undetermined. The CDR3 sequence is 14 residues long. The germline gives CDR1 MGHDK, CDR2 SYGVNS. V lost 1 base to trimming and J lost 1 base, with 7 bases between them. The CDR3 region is CASSESVPNTEAFF. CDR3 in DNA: TGTGCCAGCAGTGAATCGGTGCCGAACACTGAAGCTTTCTTT. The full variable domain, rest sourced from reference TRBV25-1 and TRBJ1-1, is EADIYQTPRYLVIGTGKKITLECSQTMGHDKMYWYQQDPGMELHLIHYSYGVNSTEKGDLSSESTVSRIRTEHFPLTLESARPSHTSQYLCASSESVPNTEAFFGQGTRLTVV.

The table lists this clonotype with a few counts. CDR3 nucleotide sequence: TGTGCCAGCAGCTTGGAGGGGAACAGGGGGGGCGAGCAGTACTTC. Protein sequence: CASSLEGNRGGEQYF. The chain links TRBV7-9 to TRBJ2-7; perhaps TRBD1 as D (8 bases). The CDR3 consists of 15 residues. CDR1 is SEHNR, CDR2 FQNEAQ, per germline (reference sequence). The germline V and J ends were trimmed by 3 bases and 6 bases, with 18 bases remaining between them.

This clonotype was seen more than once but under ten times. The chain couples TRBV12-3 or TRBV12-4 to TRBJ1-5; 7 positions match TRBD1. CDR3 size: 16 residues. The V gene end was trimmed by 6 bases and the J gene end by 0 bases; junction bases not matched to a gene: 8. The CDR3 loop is CASRRDSQYSNQPQHF. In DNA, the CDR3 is TGTGCCAGCAGGCGGGACAGTCAATATAGCAATCAGCCCCAGCATTTT.

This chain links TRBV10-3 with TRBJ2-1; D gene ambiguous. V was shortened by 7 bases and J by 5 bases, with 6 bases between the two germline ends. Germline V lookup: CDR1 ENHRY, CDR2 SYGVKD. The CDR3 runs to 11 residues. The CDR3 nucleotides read TGTGCCATCACCCGCAACAATGAGCAGTTCTTC. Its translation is CAITRNNEQFF.

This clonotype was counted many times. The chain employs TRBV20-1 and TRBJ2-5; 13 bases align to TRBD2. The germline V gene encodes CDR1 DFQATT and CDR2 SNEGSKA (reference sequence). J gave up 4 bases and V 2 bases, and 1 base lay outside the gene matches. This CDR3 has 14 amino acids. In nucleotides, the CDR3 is TGCAGTGCTAGAAGACTAGCGGGAGGAGAGACCCAGTACTTC. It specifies CSARRLAGGETQYF.

CDR3 sequence: CASSLTPDRAPTGELFF. CDR3 coding DNA: TGTGCCAGCAGTCTGACTCCAGACAGGGCTCCTACCGGGGAGCTGTTTTTT. The chain joins TRBV12-3 or TRBV12-4 to TRBJ2-2; TRBD1 aligns across 7 bases. Losses at the gene ends were 5 bases for V and 5 bases for J; bases not matched to a gene: 14. This CDR3 spans 17 amino acids.